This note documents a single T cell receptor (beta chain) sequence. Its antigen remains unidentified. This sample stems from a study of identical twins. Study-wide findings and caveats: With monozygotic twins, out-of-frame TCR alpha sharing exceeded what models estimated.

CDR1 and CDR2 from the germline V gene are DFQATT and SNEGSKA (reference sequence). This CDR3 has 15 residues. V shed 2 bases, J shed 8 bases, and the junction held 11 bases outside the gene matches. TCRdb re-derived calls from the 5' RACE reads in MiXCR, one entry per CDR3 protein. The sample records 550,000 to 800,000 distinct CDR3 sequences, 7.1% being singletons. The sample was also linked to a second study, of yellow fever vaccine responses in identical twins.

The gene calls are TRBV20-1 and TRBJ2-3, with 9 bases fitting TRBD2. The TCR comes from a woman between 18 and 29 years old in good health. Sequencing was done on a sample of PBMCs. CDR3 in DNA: TGCAGTGCTAGAAAGGACGGGACTAGCAGCGGTACGCAGTATTTT. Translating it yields CSARKDGTSSGTQYF.